This record concerns one T cell receptor (beta chain) sequence. The antigen remains unidentified. One base away lies a much larger clone, so this may be a sequencing read error. The sample's treatment: roughly nine-day PBMC culture with coronavirus spike peptide pools or control peptides (ViraFEST assay). The data stem from a study of vaccination and CD4 T cells after COVID-19. General observations from the study: Vaccine-specific clones numbering 304 of 307 showed spike mono-reactivity in convalescent patients.

Germline V gives CDR1 MNHEY, CDR2 SMNVEV (reference sequence). The CDR3 spans 15 residues. An Oncomine TCR Beta short-read assay was used to sequence the DNA from cultured CD4+ T cells. TCRdb re-called the PCR reads with MiXCR, one entry per CDR3 protein. Among over 11,000 distinct CDR3 sequences listed, approximately 24% were seen once. The chain combines TRBV27 with TRBJ1-2, with D maybe TRBD1 (5 bases). The origin of this receptor is a human donor who had recovered from COVID-19. Sequenced material: CD4+ T cells from blood, cultured in vitro, taken after SARS-CoV-2 vaccination. CDR3 sequence reads: CAGSSLSGANYGYTF. The CDR3 bases are TGTGCCGGCAGTTCCCTCTCTGGGGCAAACTATGGCTACACCTTC.